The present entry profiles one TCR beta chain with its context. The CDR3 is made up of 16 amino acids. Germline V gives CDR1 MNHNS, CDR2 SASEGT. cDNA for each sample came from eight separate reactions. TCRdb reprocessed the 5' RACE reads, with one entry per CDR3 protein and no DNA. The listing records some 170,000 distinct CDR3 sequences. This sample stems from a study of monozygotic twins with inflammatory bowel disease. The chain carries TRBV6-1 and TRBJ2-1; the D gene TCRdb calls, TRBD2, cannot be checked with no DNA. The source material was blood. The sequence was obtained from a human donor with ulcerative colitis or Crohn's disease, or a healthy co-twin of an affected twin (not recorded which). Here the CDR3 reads CASSRIAGPSYNEQFF.